These 27 T cell receptor beta chains share one sample of origin, sequenced in a study. TCRdb recomputed calls from the 5' RACE reads with MiXCR, one row per CDR3 protein. The sample lists roughly 69,000 distinct CDR3 sequences; about 20% were seen once. Material: memory CD4+ T cells sorted from a lymph node. Subset given: memory CD4+ T cells, CD4+CD45RO+CD25-. These receptors came from a female donor with breast cancer.

This clonotype was observed a handful of times. CDR3 bases: TGTGCCAGCAGCCCCGTCCCCTCTGGGGGGGGGCCCTTCAACTCCTACGAGCAGTACTTC. Residues: CASSPVPSGGGPFNSYEQYF. The V gene is TRBV6-2 or TRBV6-3, the J gene TRBJ2-7, with D maybe TRBD2 (7 bases). The V gene lost 6 bases and the J gene lost 0 bases, with 30 bases spanning the gap. CDR1 and CDR2 (germline): MNHEY, SVGEGT. CDR3 length equals 20 residues.

This clonotype was detected ten times or more. As DNA, the CDR3 is TGTGCCAGCAGTTACCCTCGACAGAACACTGAAGCTTTCTTT. Protein: CASSYPRQNTEAFF. The rearrangement joins TRBV6-2 or TRBV6-3 to TRBJ1-1; no reliable D call. The V end lost 2 bases, the J end lost 1 base, and 8 bases lay between the germline ends. Germline lookup yields CDR1 MNHEY and CDR2 SVGEGT. This CDR3 has 14 amino acids.

There are a few counts of this clonotype. The chain employs TRBV5-6 and TRBJ1-1, with 9 bases fitting TRBD1. CDR3 length equals 16 residues. The V gene's germline CDR1 is SGHDT and CDR2 YYEEEE. With V trimmed by 4 bases and J by 2 bases, 9 bases remained unmatched. CDR3 residues: CASSPDRGNLNTEAFF. CDR3 coding DNA: TGTGCCAGCAGCCCCGACAGGGGGAATTTAAACACTGAAGCTTTCTTT.

This clonotype was counted between two and nine times. This sequence joins TRBV7-8 and TRBJ2-3; D remains ambiguous. The germline CDR1 and CDR2 sequences are SGHVS and FQNEAQ. This CDR3 is 14 amino acids long. V gave up 8 bases and J gave up 1 base, with 13 bases separating them. The chain's CDR3 is CASRLKAGTDTQYF. The CDR3 nucleotides read TGTGCCAGCCGCCTAAAAGCTGGCACAGATACGCAGTATTTT. Based on the CDR3 plus reference TRBV7-8 and TRBJ2-3, the full variable domain is GAGVSQSPRYKVAKRGQDVALRCDPISGHVSLFWYQQALGQGPEFLTYFQNEAQLDKSGLPSDRFFAERPEGSVSTLKIQRTQQEDSAVYLCASRLKAGTDTQYFGPGTRLTVL.

J is TRBJ1-2 and V is TRBV5-1; D is perhaps TRBD1 (5 bases). From germline, CDR1 is SGHRS and CDR2 YFSETQ. The CDR3 consists of 15 residues. The V and J ends lost 2 bases and 8 bases respectively, with 19 bases between them. In nucleotides, the CDR3 is TGCGCCAGCAGCTTTACTATTGGGACTGTTGCGGGCTACACCTTC. As protein: CASSFTIGTVAGYTF.

This clonotype was seen a handful of times. This sequence joins TRBV6-2 or TRBV6-3 and TRBJ2-1; no clear D. V gave up 8 bases and J gave up 0 bases, with 8 bases separating them. The CDR3 totals 13 residues. Germline CDR1 and CDR2: MNHEY and SVGEGT. CDR3 region: CASVKSSYNEQFF. The CDR3 DNA sequence: TGTGCCAGCGTCAAGAGCTCCTACAATGAGCAGTTCTTC.

This clonotype was seen ten or more times. The V gene is TRBV7-2, the J gene TRBJ1-5; D gene unclear. Germline assignment: CDR1 SGHTA and CDR2 FQGNSA. The CDR3 extends over 14 amino acids. Trimming cost V 1 base and J 7 bases, with 11 bases left between them. DNA of the CDR3: TGTGCCAGCAGCTTAGAGAACGGCGGGCAGCCCCAGCATTTT. This encodes CASSLENGGQPQHF.

For this clonotype: Germline and junction disagree at one end, which may indicate a read error. The gene calls are TRBV6-6 and TRBJ2-3; TRBD2 agrees at 10 bases. From germline, CDR1 is MNHNY and CDR2 SVGAGI (reference sequence). This CDR3 is built from 14 residues. The CDR3 sequence is CAISFSGRANTQYF. The CDR3, as DNA: TGTGCCATCAGTTTCAGCGGGAGGGCAAATACGCAGTATTTT.

This clonotype turned up a few times. J is TRBJ1-3 and V is TRBV4-1; a weak D match, TRBD1 (6 bases). CDR1 and CDR2 (germline): MGHRA, YSYEKL. Trimming removed 4 bases at V and 0 bases at J, with 16 bases between. There are 17 residues in the CDR3. The DNA of the CDR3 is TGCGCCAGCAGCCTTTCGGGGTCAGGGGCCTCTGGAAACACCATATATTTT. Its protein is CASSLSGSGASGNTIYF.

In this sample, this clonotype turned up many times. This chain links TRBV29-1 with TRBJ1-1; D possibly corresponds to TRBD1 (5 bases). V lost 5 bases, J lost 1 base, and 17 bases lay in between. The germline CDR1 and CDR2 sequences are SQVTM and ANQGSEA. The CDR3 has 15 amino acids. The CDR3 DNA follows: TGCAGCGTTCCACGTCGGGGGACTTCGAACACTGAAGCTTTCTTT. Translated: CSVPRRGTSNTEAFF.

This clonotype was observed a handful of times. This CDR3 reads CSARDWRGLAKNIQYF. CDR3 coding DNA: TGCAGTGCTAGAGATTGGCGCGGGCTAGCCAAAAACATTCAGTACTTC. J is TRBJ2-4 and V is TRBV20-1; the D gene is possibly TRBD2 (5 bases). The CDR3 extends over 16 amino acids. Between the trimmed V and J ends, which lost 0 bases and 0 bases, there was a span of 12 bases. Germline CDR1 and CDR2: DFQATT and SNEGSKA (reference sequence).

This chain connects TRBV5-1 to TRBJ2-7; 8 positions agree with TRBD1. The germline V gene has CDR1 SGHRS and CDR2 YFSETQ. J lost 3 bases, V lost 3 bases, and 5 bases had no gene match. The CDR3 has 14 residues. CDR3 sequence reads: CASSSGQGFYEQYF. CDR3 sequence (DNA): TGCGCCAGCAGCTCCGGACAGGGCTTCTACGAGCAGTACTTC.

The genes are TRBV5-1 and TRBJ2-1; TRBD2 agrees at 11 bases. The length of the CDR3 is 15 residues. V was clipped by 4 bases and J by 4 bases; unmatched bases: 4. Looked up from germline, CDR1 is SGHRS and CDR2 is YFSETQ. The CDR3 DNA follows: TGCGCCAGCAGCCTGGGACTAGCGGCTTACAATGAGCAGTTCTTC. Translating gives CASSLGLAAYNEQFF.

Worth noting for this clonotype: Since a much larger clone is just one base distant, this may be a read error. The rearrangement uses TRBV6-5 and TRBJ2-2; D remains unclear. Trimming took off 5 bases at V and 7 bases at J, with 11 bases between the two ends. CDR1 MNHEY and CDR2 SVGAGI come from the germline V gene. This CDR3 is built from 13 residues. The CDR3 DNA reads TGTGCCAGCAGTCACGTGGTGGGCGGGGAGCTGTTTTTT. Its translation is CASSHVVGGELFF.

This clonotype turned up a few times. This rearrangement joins TRBV6-5 to TRBJ1-2; D is possibly TRBD1 (5 bases). CDR3 length equals 14 residues. V lost 5 bases to trimming and J lost 4 bases, with 14 bases between them. Germline loops: CDR1 MNHEY, CDR2 SVGAGI. CDR3 loop: CASSPRQLGYGYTF. The CDR3 nucleotides read TGTGCCAGCAGTCCGAGACAGCTAGGCTATGGCTACACCTTC.

The V call is TRBV7-2, the J call TRBJ2-1, with TRBD2 matching over 8 bases. The CDR3 spans 14 residues. Per germline, CDR1 SGHTA and CDR2 FQGNSA. The V gene end was trimmed by 8 bases and the J gene end by 6 bases; junction bases not matched to a gene: 9. CDR3 DNA sequence: TGTGCCAGCCGAGGGGAGCGGGGGTTCAATGAGCAGTTCTTC. It codes for CASRGERGFNEQFF.

With regard to this clonotype: The junction and the germline gene differ at one end; a read error may be behind it. The rearrangement uses TRBV7-2 and TRBJ2-7, with TRBD2 identical over 11 bases. The V gene's germline CDR1 is SGHTA and CDR2 FQGNSA. The CDR3 length is 17 residues. The CDR3 loop is CASSARKGTSGANEEYF. As DNA, the CDR3 is TGTGCCAGCAGCGCTAGAAAAGGGACTAGCGGAGCTAACGAGGAGTACTTC.

This chain joins TRBV7-9 and TRBJ2-3; 14 nucleotides agree with TRBD2. This CDR3 has 17 amino acids. J gave up 5 bases and V 3 bases, and 7 bases lay outside the gene matches. CDR1 and CDR2 (germline): SEHNR, FQNEAQ (reference sequence). CDR3 in DNA: TGTGCCAGCAGCTTGGTGGGACTAGCGGGAGTTCAAGATACGCAGTATTTT. It encodes CASSLVGLAGVQDTQYF.

This chain joins TRBV29-1 and TRBJ2-7, with D unclear. V gave up 5 bases and J gave up 0 bases, with 5 bases separating them. The CDR3 spans 11 residues. CDR1 and CDR2 (germline): SQVTM, ANQGSEA. CDR3: CSVRSSYEQYF. CDR3 bases: TGCAGCGTTCGTTCCTCCTACGAGCAGTACTTC.

This clonotype was observed a handful of times. The DNA of the CDR3 is TGTGCCAGCAGCTTAAACCTAGCGGCGGGGGGGGATACGCAGTATTTT. It codes for CASSLNLAAGGDTQYF. V gene TRBV7-2 combines with J gene TRBJ2-3, with 9 bases identical to TRBD2. The CDR3 spans 16 residues. Germline-derived CDR1 and CDR2 are SGHTA and FQGNSA. V shed 2 bases and J 6 bases; nucleotides not matched to a gene: 9.

The table lists this clonotype with a few counts. The CDR3 sequence is CASSHAGRRGPDTQYF. CDR3 DNA sequence: TGTGCCAGCAGCCACGCCGGTCGGCGTGGGCCAGATACGCAGTATTTT. The chain joins TRBV4-2 to TRBJ2-3, with no clear D. Germline V gives CDR1 LGHNA, CDR2 YNFKEQ. The CDR3 has 16 amino acids. The V gene lost 3 bases and the J gene lost 4 bases, with 17 bases spanning the gap.

This clonotype appeared a few times. V gene TRBV4-3 combines with J gene TRBJ2-1; 7 bases agree with TRBD2. CDR3 length equals 17 residues. The germline V gene has CDR1 LGHNA and CDR2 YSLEER. Germline trimming cut 0 bases from V and 9 bases from J; bases unmatched to any gene: 14. The CDR3 DNA sequence: TGCGCCAGCAGCCAAGATCCTTCTAGCGGATGGGTGGGTGAGCAGTTCTTC. Translated, it gives CASSQDPSSGWVGEQFF.

This clonotype was counted only a few times. The rearrangement links TRBV4-2 to TRBJ1-5; D is possibly TRBD1 (5 bases). The CDR3 loop spans 17 amino acids. Trimming stripped 3 bases from V and 0 bases from J, with 15 bases between. The germline V gene encodes CDR1 LGHNA and CDR2 YNFKEQ. As DNA, the CDR3 is TGTGCCAGCAGCCAGGTTCAGGGTGGGTATAGCAATCAGCCCCAGCATTTT. This sequence encodes CASSQVQGGYSNQPQHF.

This clonotype was seen many times. The chain uses TRBV7-2 and TRBJ2-5; a weak D match, TRBD1 (6 bases). CDR3 length equals 14 residues. Germline V gene data show CDR1 as SGHTA and CDR2 as FQGNSA. The V end was cut by 1 base, the J end by 2 bases, with 8 bases between. The CDR3 protein is CASSLDRAQETQYF. DNA of the CDR3: TGTGCCAGCAGCTTAGACAGGGCGCAAGAGACCCAGTACTTC.

The table lists this clonotype with a few counts. The chain recombines TRBV4-1 with TRBJ1-6; no clear D. The CDR3 runs to 14 residues. Germline V gene lookup returns CDR1 MGHRA and CDR2 YSYEKL. The V end was cut by 0 bases, the J end by 6 bases, with 6 bases between. CDR3 nucleotides: TGCGCCAGCAGCCAAGAGACGGGTAATTCACCCCTCCACTTT. It is translated as CASSQETGNSPLHF.

Only a few counts were recorded for this clonotype. The chain is built from TRBV18 and TRBJ2-3, with 8 bases identical to TRBD1. This CDR3 spans 16 amino acids. Germline CDR1 KGHSH, CDR2 LQKENI. Losses at the gene ends were 3 bases for V and 0 bases for J; bases not matched to a gene: 5. Written as DNA, the CDR3 is TGTGCCAGCTCACCCCCAGGGGGCAGGAGCACAGATACGCAGTATTTT. It codes for CASSPPGGRSTDTQYF.

This clonotype came up many times. The chain uses TRBV6-2 or TRBV6-3 and TRBJ2-7; D perhaps matches TRBD1 (5 bases). Germline loops: CDR1 MNHEY, CDR2 SVGEGT. V lost 5 bases, J lost 2 bases, and 13 bases lay in between. CDR3 size: 14 residues. CDR3 nucleotides: TGTGCCAGCAGTCCTACAGGCAGGGCCTACGAGCAGTACTTC. It yields the protein CASSPTGRAYEQYF.